The table lists the clone carrying this T cell receptor (beta chain) with a count of one. This entry is derived from a study of PD-L1 blockade in urothelial cancer. The germline V gene has CDR1 LNHDA and CDR2 SQIVND (reference sequence). V dropped 5 bases and J dropped 4; count of bases not matched to a gene: 7. The CDR3 extends over 15 amino acids. Libraries were prepared by immunoSEQ multiplex PCR; TCRdb keeps only in-frame clonotypes and omits some of them. The table includes around 100,000 clones, approximately 86% detected once. The receptor comes from a man aged 45 to 65 with urothelial cancer. The chain employs TRBV19 and TRBJ2-7, with 11 bases aligning to TRBD1. The source was PBMCs, collected around atezolizumab (anti-PD-L1) treatment. Here the CDR3 reads CASSPGQGASYEQYF. The CDR3 DNA reads TGTGCCAGTAGTCCTGGACAGGGGGCATCTTACGAGCAGTACTTC.